The present T cell receptor beta chain was sequenced within a study of blood T cell repertoires in COVID-19. Overall study context: Samples of COVID-19 (acute and convalescent) were obtained from the United States, Italy and Spain. T cells, B-cell-depleted T cells, or PBMCs supplied cDNA or gDNA.

Trimming took off 8 bases at V and 2 bases at J, with 4 bases between the two ends. In germline, CDR1 is MNHEY, CDR2 SMNVEV (reference sequence). This CDR3 contains 10 residues. Per the original methods: Counts of nucleated cells, estimated from reference gene primer amplification, were obtained. Clones were sequenced by immunoSEQ multiplex PCR, and TCRdb holds only the in-frame ones, with some missing. That table is the source of V, J and clone size, and D and trimming were worked out from the DNA. Of about 86,000 clones in the sample, around four fifths were seen once. The rearrangement joins TRBV27 to TRBJ2-7; unclear D gene. The source is a man aged 50 or older with acute or convalescent COVID-19. The material sequenced was peripheral blood. CDR3 sequence reads: CASVTYEQYF. CDR3 nucleotide sequence: TGTGCCAGCGTTACCTACGAGCAGTACTTC.